This T cell receptor (beta chain) was recovered during a study of Tregs in tolerant kidney transplant recipients. Assay used: immunoSEQ multiplex PCR; TCRdb lists only in-frame clones, some missing. In the table there are roughly 45,000 clones, about 90% of which are singletons. The sample consisted of Tregs from blood. The receptor's source is a human donor in good health.

CDR3 DNA sequence: TGTGCCAGCAGCTCCCTGGACAAGGACTATGGCTACACCTTC. Translation: CASSSLDKDYGYTF. The rearrangement joins TRBV7-3 to TRBJ1-2; tentatively, D is TRBD1 (5 bases). The CDR3 length is 14 residues. CDR1 is SGHTA and CDR2 is FQGTGA in the germline V gene. Trimming removed 4 bases at V and 3 bases at J, with 12 bases between.